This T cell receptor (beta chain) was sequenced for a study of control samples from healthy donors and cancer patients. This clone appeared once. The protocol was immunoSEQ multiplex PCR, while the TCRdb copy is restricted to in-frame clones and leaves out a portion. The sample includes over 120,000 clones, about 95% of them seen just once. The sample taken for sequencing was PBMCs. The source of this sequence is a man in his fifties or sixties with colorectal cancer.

This chain's CDR3 is CASSLAGGTGNTIYF. In nucleotides, the CDR3 is TGTGCCAGCAGCTTGGCCGGGGGCACTGGAAACACCATATATTTT. The chain combines TRBV5-8 with TRBJ1-3; the D gene is possibly TRBD1 (6 bases). V lost 0 bases to trimming and J lost 2 bases, with 9 bases between them. Germline V gives CDR1 SGHTS, CDR2 YDEGEE. The CDR3 runs 15 residues.